This T cell receptor beta chain was captured by sequencing in a study of OX40 agonist ivuxolimab in advanced cancers. In the study overall: Recorded diagnoses for dose-escalation patients were hepatocellular carcinoma, melanoma, renal cell or head and neck cancer.

This clone has a single count. Antigen: not known. Some clones are missing from TCRdb's copy, which holds only in-frame ones; the method was immunoSEQ multiplex PCR. Among some 69,000 clones listed, 89% were seen once. Broader study findings: Partial responders at 0.1-3.0 mg/kg had among the lowest clonal expansion. In CD8+ T cells, expanded clones were on average more numerous than in CD4+.

Systemic immunosuppression or autoimmune disease history was grounds to exclude patients. The CDR3 is 15 residues long. The germline CDR1 and CDR2 sequences are LNHDA and SQIVND (reference sequence). The V gene end was trimmed by 3 bases and the J gene end by 4 bases; junction bases not matched to a gene: 7. This sequence was found in an adult with an advanced solid tumor such as melanoma, head and neck, liver or kidney cancer. This rearrangement joins TRBV19 to TRBJ2-5; 8 bases fit TRBD2. Sequencing used CD4+ or CD8+ T cells sorted from blood, obtained in a trial of the OX40 agonist ivuxolimab. The chain's CDR3 is CASSIPSGSSETQYF. DNA for the CDR3: TGTGCCAGTAGTATTCCCAGCGGGAGTTCAGAGACCCAGTACTTC.